This T cell receptor (beta chain) was retrieved from a study of blood T cell repertoires in COVID-19. Study information: Researchers got acute and convalescent COVID-19 samples from the United States, Italy and Spain.

V lost 6 bases, J lost 4 bases, and 10 bases stayed unmatched. Germline CDR1 and CDR2: SQVTM and ANQGSEA. The CDR3 sequence is 14 residues long. TCRdb keeps only in-frame clones here, not all; method: immunoSEQ multiplex PCR. The sample gives 300,000 to 400,000 clones, under 95% of which show up once; about 3.5% is in the top ten. The sequenced sample was peripheral blood. The receptor's source is a young woman who had recovered from COVID-19. The genes are TRBV29-1 and TRBJ1-2; 8 bases are a match to TRBD1. CDR3 sequence reads: CSVDIGQGVYGYTF. The CDR3 coding sequence is TGCAGCGTAGATATCGGACAGGGCGTCTATGGCTACACCTTC.